Listed below are T cell receptor beta chains from one sample, sequenced in a study of blood T cell repertoires in COVID-19. TCRdb keeps only in-frame clones here, not all; method: immunoSEQ multiplex PCR. The sample yields about 320,000 clones, roughly 85% seen once. The material sequenced was peripheral blood. All receptors derive from a human donor in a cohort sampled during active COVID-19. Each CDR3 is given with its conserved first and last residue. The D gene is left open where the match is weak. Rows may omit the clone size; those that give it use once, few, many or a size class.

V gene	J gene	D gene	clone size	CDR3 DNA	CDR3 protein
TRBV20-1	TRBJ2-4	-	few	TGCAGTGCTAGTTTGGGGGGTAAAAACATTCAGTACTTC	CSASLGGKNIQYF
TRBV18	TRBJ2-1	TRBD2	once	TGTGCCAGCTCACCAGGGACTAGCGAGCTACATGAGCAGTTCTTC	CASSPGTSELHEQFF
TRBV12-3/TRBV12-4	TRBJ2-3	-	-	TGTGCCAGCCGGGTAACCACAGATACGCAGTATTTT	CASRVTTDTQYF
TRBV9	TRBJ2-3	-	-	TGTGCCAGCAGCGGGACAGGCACAGATACGCAGTATTTT	CASSGTGTDTQYF
TRBV5-1	TRBJ2-3	-	-	TGCGCCAGCAGCTTGGTTCTAGCAGATACGCAGTATTTT	CASSLVLADTQYF
TRBV12-3/TRBV12-4	TRBJ2-1	-	-	TGTGCCAGCAGACGGCCCGAGGTGAGTGAGCAGTTCTTC	CASRRPEVSEQFF
TRBV12-3/TRBV12-4	TRBJ1-2	-	-	TGTGCCAGCAGTTTCAGGCCCCGGGGCTACACCTTC	CASSFRPRGYTF
TRBV30	TRBJ2-3	TRBD2	-	TGTGCCTGGAGCGGCCGCCGGACTAGCGGGGGAGATACGCAGTATTTT	CAWSGRRTSGGDTQYF
TRBV6-5	TRBJ1-2	-	-	TGTGCCAGCAGTTCCACGCGGGCTGGCTACACCTTC	CASSSTRAGYTF
TRBV29-1	TRBJ1-1	-	-	TGCAGCGCCGCTCGAGCGGGGGCTGAAGCTTTCTTT	CSAARAGAEAFF
TRBV27	TRBJ1-1	-	-	TGTGCCAGCAGAATAACCCCGGACAGACCTAACACTGAAGCTTTCTTT	CASRITPDRPNTEAFF
TRBV18	TRBJ2-7	TRBD2	-	TGTGCCAGCTCACCACGAGAGCGGGGGGGCCACGAGCAGTACTTC	CASSPRERGGHEQYF
TRBV7-9	TRBJ1-6	-	few	TGTGCCAGCAGCTTAATAGGTCAGGGCGGCTCCTATAATTCACCCCTCCACTTT	CASSLIGQGGSYNSPLHF
TRBV6-5	TRBJ2-5	TRBD1	-	TGTGCCAGCCTGGGACAGGGATGGGGCGAGACCCAGTACTTC	CASLGQGWGETQYF
TRBV4-1	TRBJ1-5	TRBD1	-	TGCGCCAGCAGCCAAAGGACAGGGCTTCAGCCCCAGCATTTT	CASSQRTGLQPQHF
TRBV2	TRBJ1-1	-	-	TGTGCCAGCCTGACGGCAGGGTTTGCTGAAGCTTTCTTT	CASLTAGFAEAFF
TRBV30	TRBJ1-5	-	-	TGTGCCTGGTCCGAGGGGGTAGGCAATCAGCCCCAGCATTTT	CAWSEGVGNQPQHF
TRBV28	TRBJ1-5	TRBD1	-	TGTGCCAGCAGTCGACAGGGCGGCAATCAGCCCCAGCATTTT	CASSRQGGNQPQHF
TRBV27	TRBJ2-3	-	-	TGTGCCAGCAGTCTACACAAGGGGAGCACAGATACGCAGTATTTT	CASSLHKGSTDTQYF
TRBV10-3	TRBJ2-7	TRBD1	few	TGTGCCATCAGTCCGGGACAGGGGGTTTACGAGCAGTACTTC	CAISPGQGVYEQYF
TRBV7-2	TRBJ2-2	-	few	TGTGCCAGCAGCCCCGTAGTTGGCGGGGAGCTGTTTTTT	CASSPVVGGELFF
TRBV2	TRBJ2-7	TRBD2	once	TGTGCCAGCAGTGATTGGCTAGCGGGGGGGCAAGCCTCCTACGAGCAGTACTTC	CASSDWLAGGQASYEQYF
TRBV28	TRBJ2-3	-	once	TGTGCCAGCAGTCTAAACGTCCCCTATACGCAGTATTTT	CASSLNVPYTQYF
TRBV19	TRBJ2-2	-	-	TGTGCCAGTAAATACCGGGACATTAACACCGGGGAGCTGTTTTTT	CASKYRDINTGELFF
TRBV24-1	TRBJ2-1	TRBD2	-	TGTGCCACCAGTGAGGGACTAGCAGGCAATGAGCAGTTCTTC	CATSEGLAGNEQFF
TRBV27	TRBJ2-7	-	-	TGTGCCAGCAGTTTGGAGGGAACTGAGCAGTACTTC	CASSLEGTEQYF
TRBV3-1/TRBV3-2	TRBJ2-3	TRBD2	-	TGTGCCAGCAGCCGAGGACTAGCGGGGGGGCTGGTAGGAGATACGCAGTATTTT	CASSRGLAGGLVGDTQYF
TRBV5-1	TRBJ2-2	TRBD1	-	TGCGCCAGCAGCTCAACCGGACAGGGGATTAGCGACACCGGGGAGCTGTTTTTT	CASSSTGQGISDTGELFF
TRBV27	TRBJ2-2	TRBD1	-	TGTGCCAGCAGTTTTAGGACAGGGGCGACGAACACCGGGGAGCTGTTTTTT	CASSFRTGATNTGELFF
TRBV29-1	TRBJ1-2	TRBD1	-	TGCAGCGTTTTCGGACAGGGCAGAGGCTACACCTTC	CSVFGQGRGYTF
TRBV5-1	TRBJ2-7	TRBD1	-	TGCGCCAGCAGCTTCCGGGACAGCGGATATCAGGTAATTGAGCAGTACTTC	CASSFRDSGYQVIEQYF
TRBV2	TRBJ2-6	-	-	TGTGCTCGCCAGAGGGCTGGGGCCAACGTCCTGACTTTC	CARQRAGANVLTF
TRBV7-9	TRBJ1-6	TRBD1	-	TGTGCCAGCAAACAGGGGAATTGGTATAATTCACCCCTCCACTTT	CASKQGNWYNSPLHF
TRBV10-2	TRBJ1-4	-	few	TGCGCCAGCAGAGGGGCCAGGCTTGAAAAACTGTTTTTT	CASRGARLEKLFF
TRBV11-2	TRBJ2-7	TRBD1	-	TGTGCCAGCAGCTTGGGTCCAGGGGGCGACGAGCAGTACTTC	CASSLGPGGDEQYF
TRBV5-4	TRBJ2-2	TRBD1	-	TGTGCCAGCAGCAGACAGGGGACCGGGGAGCTGTTTTTT	CASSRQGTGELFF
TRBV7-9	TRBJ1-1	-	-	TGTGCCAGCAGCTATGAAAACAGGGTCACTGAAGCTTTCTTT	CASSYENRVTEAFF
TRBV5-6	TRBJ2-3	-	once	TGTGCCAGCAGCTTTGATAGTAGCACAGATACGCAGTATTTT	CASSFDSSTDTQYF